Described below is a single T cell receptor beta chain sequence and its context. This sample was taken from a study of blood T cell repertoires in COVID-19. Study information: Researchers got acute and convalescent COVID-19 samples from the United States, Italy and Spain. T cells, B-cell-depleted T cells, or PBMCs supplied cDNA or gDNA.

CDR3 length equals 16 residues. Per the germline V gene, CDR1 is SGHDN and CDR2 is FVKESK. V shed 1 base and J 2 bases; nucleotides not matched to a gene: 7. In the original workflow: How many nucleated cells were present was estimated from reference gene primer amplification. Assay used: immunoSEQ multiplex PCR; TCRdb lists only in-frame clones, some missing. D and trimming come from the DNA, and the V and J calls and clone size come from that table. The data show about 69,000 clones, around 80% seen once. The sample comprised peripheral blood. The origin of this receptor is a woman over 75 with acute or convalescent COVID-19. J is TRBJ1-2 and V is TRBV14, with 7 bases aligning to TRBD1. This CDR3 is CASSQGGTVQNYGYTF. CDR3 nucleotide sequence: TGTGCCAGCAGCCAAGGGGGGACAGTCCAAAACTATGGCTACACCTTC.